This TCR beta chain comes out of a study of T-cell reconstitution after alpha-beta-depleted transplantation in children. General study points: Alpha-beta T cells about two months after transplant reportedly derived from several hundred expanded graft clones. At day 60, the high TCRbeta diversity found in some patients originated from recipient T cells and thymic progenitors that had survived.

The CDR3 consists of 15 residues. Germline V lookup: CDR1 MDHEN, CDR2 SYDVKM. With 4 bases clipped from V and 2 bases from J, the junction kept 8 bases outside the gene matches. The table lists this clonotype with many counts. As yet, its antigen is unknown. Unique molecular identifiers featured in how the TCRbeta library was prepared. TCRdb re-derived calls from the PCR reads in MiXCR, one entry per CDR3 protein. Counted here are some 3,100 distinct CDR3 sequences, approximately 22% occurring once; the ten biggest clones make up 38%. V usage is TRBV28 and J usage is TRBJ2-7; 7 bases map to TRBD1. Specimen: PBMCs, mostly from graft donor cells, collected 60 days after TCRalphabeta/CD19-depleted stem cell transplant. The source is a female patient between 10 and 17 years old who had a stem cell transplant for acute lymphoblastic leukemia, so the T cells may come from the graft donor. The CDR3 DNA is TGTGCCAGCAGTTCCCCTACAGGGGACCCCTACGAGCAGTACTTC. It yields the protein CASSSPTGDPYEQYF. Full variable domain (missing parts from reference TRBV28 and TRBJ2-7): DVKVTQSSRYLVKRTGEKVFLECVQDMDHENMFWYRQDPGLGLRLIYFSYDVKMKEKGDIPEGYSVSREKKERFSLILESASTNQTSMYLCASSSPTGDPYEQYFGPGTRLTVT.